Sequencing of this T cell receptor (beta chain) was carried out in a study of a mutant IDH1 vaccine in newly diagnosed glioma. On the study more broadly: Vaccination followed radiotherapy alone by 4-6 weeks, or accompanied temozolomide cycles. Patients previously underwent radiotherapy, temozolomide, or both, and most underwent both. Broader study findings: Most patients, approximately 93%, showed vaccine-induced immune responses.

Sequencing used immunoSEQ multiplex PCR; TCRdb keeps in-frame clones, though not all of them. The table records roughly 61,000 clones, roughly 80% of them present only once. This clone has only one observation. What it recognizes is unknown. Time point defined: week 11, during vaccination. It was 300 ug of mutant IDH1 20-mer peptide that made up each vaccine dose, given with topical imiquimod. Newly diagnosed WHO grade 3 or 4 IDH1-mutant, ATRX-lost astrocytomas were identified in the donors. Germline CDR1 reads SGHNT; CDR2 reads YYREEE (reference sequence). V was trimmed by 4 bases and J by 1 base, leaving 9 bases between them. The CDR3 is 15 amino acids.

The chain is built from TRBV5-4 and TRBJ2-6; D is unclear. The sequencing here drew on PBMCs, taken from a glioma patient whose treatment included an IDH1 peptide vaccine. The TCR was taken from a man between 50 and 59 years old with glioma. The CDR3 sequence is CASSPVLSGANVLTF. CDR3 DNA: TGTGCCAGCAGCCCTGTCCTATCTGGGGCCAACGTCCTGACTTTC.